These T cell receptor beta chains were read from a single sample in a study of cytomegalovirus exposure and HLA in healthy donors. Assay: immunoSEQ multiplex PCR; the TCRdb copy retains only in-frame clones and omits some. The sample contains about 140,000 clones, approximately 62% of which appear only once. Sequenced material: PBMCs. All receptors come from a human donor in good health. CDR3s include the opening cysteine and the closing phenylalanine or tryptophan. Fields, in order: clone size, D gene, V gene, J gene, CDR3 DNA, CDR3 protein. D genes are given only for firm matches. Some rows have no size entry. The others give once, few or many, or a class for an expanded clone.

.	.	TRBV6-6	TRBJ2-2	TGTGCCAGCACCCCCCCCGGGGAGCTGCTTTTT	CASTPPGELLF
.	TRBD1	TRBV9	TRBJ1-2	TGTGCCAGCAGCGTAGATGGGACAGGGGCTTATGGCTACACCTTC	CASSVDGTGAYGYTF
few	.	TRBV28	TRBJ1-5	TGTGCCAGCAGTTTACGGACAGTAGGCAATCAGCCCCAGCATTTT	CASSLRTVGNQPQHF
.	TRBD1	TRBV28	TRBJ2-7	TGTGCCAGCAGTTTGGAAGGTGTGGGACAGGGGGCGTACGAGCAGTACTTC	CASSLEGVGQGAYEQYF
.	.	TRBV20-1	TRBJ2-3	TGCAGTACCCGGGACTCAGATACGCAGTATTTT	CSTRDSDTQYF
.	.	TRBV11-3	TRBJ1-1	TGTGCCAGCAACCGGGCCAGGGGGAACACTGAAGCTTTCTTT	CASNRARGNTEAFF
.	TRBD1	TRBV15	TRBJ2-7	TGTGCCACCAGCAGAGATCAGTCCGGGACAGGCGGCTACGAGCAGTACTTC	CATSRDQSGTGGYEQYF
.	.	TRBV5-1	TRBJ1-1	TGCGCCAGCAGCTCTGAAGGGGGTAAAGCTTTCTTT	CASSSEGGKAFF
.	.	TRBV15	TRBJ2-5	TGTGCCACCAGCAGAGATAAGGGGGAGACCCAGTACTTC	CATSRDKGETQYF
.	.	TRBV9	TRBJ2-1	TGTGCCAGCAGCGTAGTTAGGACCCCGGGGAGTGAGCAGTTCTTC	CASSVVRTPGSEQFF
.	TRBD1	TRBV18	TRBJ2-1	TGTGCCAGCTCACCTGGGACAGGAAATAACAATGAGCAGTTCTTC	CASSPGTGNNNEQFF
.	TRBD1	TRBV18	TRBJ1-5	TGTGCCAGCTCACCGACGGCAGGGGGAGGCAATCAGCCCCAGCATTTT	CASSPTAGGGNQPQHF
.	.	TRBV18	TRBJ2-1	TGTGCCAGCTCACCACCAGAGCCGGGCTCCTACAATGAGCAGTTCTTC	CASSPPEPGSYNEQFF
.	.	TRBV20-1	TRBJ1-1	TGCAGTGCTTTGGCGAACACTGAAGCTTTCTTT	CSALANTEAFF
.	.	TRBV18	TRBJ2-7	TGTGCCAGCTCAGGGGCCAACGACTACGAGCAGTACTTC	CASSGANDYEQYF
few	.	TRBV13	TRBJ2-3	TGTGCCAGCAGCCCTTGGGGGGTCAGAGAAGTCACAGATACGCAGTATTTT	CASSPWGVREVTDTQYF
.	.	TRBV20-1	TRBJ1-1	TGCAGTGCTATCAGGGACACTGAAGCTTTCTTT	CSAIRDTEAFF
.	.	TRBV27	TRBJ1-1	TGTGCCAGCAGTTTATTCCCGCAGGGTCAAGATGACACTGAAGCTTTCTTT	CASSLFPQGQDDTEAFF
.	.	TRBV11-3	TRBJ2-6	TGTGCCAGCAGCTTAACAGGACAGTTCTTCTCTGGGGCCAACGTCCTGACTTTC	CASSLTGQFFSGANVLTF
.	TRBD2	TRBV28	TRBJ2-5	TGTGCCAGCAGACCTACTAGCGGGAGGCTGGAAGAGACCCAGTACTTC	CASRPTSGRLEETQYF
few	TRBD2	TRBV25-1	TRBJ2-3	TGTGCCAGCAGACTAGCGGGAGGACCAGATACGCAGTATTTT	CASRLAGGPDTQYF
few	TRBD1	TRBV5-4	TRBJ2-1	TGTGCCAGCAGCTGGGGACAGGCCACCTACAATGAGCAGTTCTTC	CASSWGQATYNEQFF
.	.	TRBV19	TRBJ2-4	TGTGCCAGTAGTATGGGGGGTTCGGCCAAAAACATTCAGTACTTC	CASSMGGSAKNIQYF
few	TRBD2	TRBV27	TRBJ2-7	TGTGCCAGCAGTCTTACGGGAGGTGGTAGGCAGTACTTC	CASSLTGGGRQYF